These 23 T cell receptor beta chains were sequenced from one sample in a study of cytotoxic CD8 clonotypes in ibrutinib-treated CLL. Clones were read by immunoSEQ multiplex PCR, and TCRdb kept only the in-frame ones, dropping some. The sample yields 24,000 or so clones, about 69% seen once. The starting material was PBMCs, obtained after 12 months of ibrutinib treatment. These receptors originate from a human donor with chronic lymphocytic leukemia.

This chain links TRBV7-2 with TRBJ1-2, with 7 bases fitting TRBD1. This CDR3 is built from 15 residues. The V gene end was trimmed by 5 bases and the J gene end by 4 bases; junction bases not matched to a gene: 10. Germline-derived CDR1 and CDR2 are SGHTA and FQGNSA. CDR3 residues: CASSPEQGRPYGYTF. The DNA for the CDR3 is TGTGCCAGCAGCCCCGAACAGGGGCGACCCTATGGCTACACCTTC.

This clone was seen a single time. The chain joins TRBV28 to TRBJ2-7; D unresolved. CDR3 length equals 11 residues. Germline assignment: CDR1 MDHEN and CDR2 SYDVKM. The germline V and J ends were trimmed by 3 bases and 12 bases, with 12 bases remaining between them. CDR3 region: CASSFRAAPYF. In DNA, the CDR3 is TGTGCCAGCAGTTTCCGGGCCGCGCCGTACTTC.

This clone showed up just a few times. The chain carries TRBV25-1 and TRBJ2-2; D not certain. CDR3 length equals 11 residues. CDR1 and CDR2 (germline): MGHDK, SYGVNS. V dropped 1 base and J dropped 7 bases, with 1 base sitting between them. The CDR3 loop reads CASSEFGELFF. The CDR3 bases are TGTGCCAGCAGTGAATTCGGGGAGCTGTTTTTT.

The V call is TRBV4-1, the J call TRBJ2-3, with D unclear. V dropped 0 bases and J dropped 2 bases, with 6 bases sitting between them. The length of the CDR3 is 14 residues. Germline CDR1 is MGHRA and CDR2 is YSYEKL. The CDR3 sequence: CASSQDLATDTQYF. As DNA, the CDR3 is TGCGCCAGCAGCCAAGATTTGGCCACAGATACGCAGTATTTT.

The V call is TRBV18, the J call TRBJ1-1; D unclear. V lost 3 bases and J lost 3, with 8 bases in between. This CDR3 has 13 amino acids. Germline values: CDR1 KGHSH, CDR2 LQKENI. In DNA, the CDR3 is TGTGCCAGCTCACCCGACCAGTACACTGAAGCTTTCTTT. Protein product: CASSPDQYTEAFF.

This clone appeared a few times. The chain carries TRBV7-9 and TRBJ1-3; D is uncertain. The CDR3 totals 15 residues. The V gene's germline CDR1 is SEHNR and CDR2 FQNEAQ (reference sequence). The ends were cut back, 1 base at V and 0 bases at J, with 7 bases in the middle. The DNA of the CDR3 is TGTGCCAGCAGCTTAGGAACCAGCTCTGGAAACACCATATATTTT. Amino acids: CASSLGTSSGNTIYF.

This chain uses TRBV27 with TRBJ1-5; D gene uncertain. V dropped 2 bases and J dropped 0 bases, with 8 bases sitting between them. The V gene's germline CDR1 is MNHEY and CDR2 SMNVEV (reference sequence). The CDR3 totals 15 residues. The CDR3 DNA reads TGTGCCAGCAGTTTAAACTCGGGTAGCAATCAGCCCCAGCATTTT. Translating gives CASSLNSGSNQPQHF.

The V and J genes are TRBV30 and TRBJ2-2, with 11 positions matching TRBD2. The CDR3 runs 14 residues. V was clipped by 4 bases and J by 3 bases; unmatched bases: 1. Germline CDR1 GTSNPN, CDR2 SVGIG (reference sequence). CDR3 protein: CAWTSGGYTGELFF. CDR3 DNA: TGTGCCTGGACTAGCGGGGGGTACACCGGGGAGCTGTTTTTT.

The gene calls are TRBV7-2 and TRBJ1-2, with 8 bases identical to TRBD1. V shed 4 bases and J 8 bases; nucleotides not matched to a gene: 15. The CDR3 runs to 16 residues. CDR1 and CDR2 (germline): SGHTA, FQGNSA. The CDR3 reads CASSSLRLDRVNGYTF. CDR3 nucleotide sequence: TGTGCCAGCAGCTCCCTGCGCCTGGACAGGGTCAACGGCTACACCTTC.

V and J are TRBV27 and TRBJ2-7; 10 bases fit TRBD1. From germline, CDR1 is MNHEY and CDR2 SMNVEV (reference sequence). After removal of 7 bases from V and 1 base from J, the junction contained 7 bases not matched to a gene. This CDR3 is 15 amino acids long. CDR3 in DNA: TGTGCCAGCAAGCCGACAGGGGGCAAATCCTACGAGCAGTACTTC. Translated, it gives CASKPTGGKSYEQYF.

The rearrangement joins TRBV6-1 to TRBJ1-4; TRBD1 matches at 8 bases. The CDR3 consists of 14 residues. After removal of 5 bases from V and 7 bases from J, the junction contained 6 bases not matched to a gene. CDR1 and CDR2 from the germline V gene are MNHNS and SASEGT. This CDR3 is CASSYTGGTEKLFF. The DNA for the CDR3 is TGTGCCAGCAGTTATACAGGGGGGACTGAAAAACTGTTTTTT.

V gene TRBV9 combines with J gene TRBJ1-5; a weak D match, TRBD1 (6 bases). Germline CDR1 is SGDLS and CDR2 is YYNGEE. The CDR3 length is 14 residues. V lost 2 bases and J lost 4, with 10 bases in between. CDR3 sequence: CASSVSGQNQPQHF. Here the CDR3 DNA reads TGTGCCAGCAGCGTTTCAGGACAGAATCAGCCCCAGCATTTT.

J is TRBJ2-5 and V is TRBV9; 10 bases are shared with TRBD2. With 1 base clipped from V and 5 bases from J, the junction kept 11 bases outside the gene matches. This CDR3 spans 17 amino acids. Germline V gives CDR1 SGDLS, CDR2 YYNGEE. CDR3 protein: CASSVSIAGGGVETQYF. The CDR3 DNA reads as TGTGCCAGCAGCGTATCCATAGCGGGGGGCGGGGTGGAGACCCAGTACTTC.

The V gene is TRBV28, the J gene TRBJ1-6; D not certain. Trimming cost V 6 bases and J 5 bases, with 8 bases left between them. The CDR3 is 13 residues long. Germline V gives CDR1 MDHEN, CDR2 SYDVKM. CDR3 loop: CASRPQDNSPLHF. CDR3 in DNA: TGTGCCAGCAGGCCCCAGGATAATTCACCCCTCCACTTT.

The rearrangement joins TRBV6-1 to TRBJ2-2; D is unclear. This CDR3 region has 15 residues. In germline, CDR1 is MNHNS, CDR2 SASEGT. V was shortened by 2 bases and J by 4 bases, with 11 bases between the two germline ends. As DNA, the CDR3 is TGTGCCAGCAGTGAAAGGGTCCAGGCCACCGGGGAGCTGTTTTTT. This encodes CASSERVQATGELFF.

CDR3 sequence (DNA): TGTGCCTTGGACAAAAGGGTTTTAGGGGAGACCCAGTACTTC. Translating it yields CALDKRVLGETQYF. J is TRBJ2-5 and V is TRBV30, with a possible D match to TRBD1 (5 bases). This CDR3 region has 14 residues. Germline values: CDR1 GTSNPN, CDR2 SVGIG (reference sequence). V lost 7 bases and J 5 bases, leaving 20 bases between the germline ends.

The V and J genes are TRBV18 and TRBJ2-1; a possible D gene is TRBD1 (6 bases). The CDR3 has 13 amino acids. CDR1 and CDR2 (germline): KGHSH, LQKENI. Trimming shortened V by 5 bases and J by 6 bases, and 11 bases separated the two germline ends. The CDR3: CASSGEGGNEQFF. For the CDR3, the DNA is TGTGCCAGCTCAGGGGAAGGGGGCAATGAGCAGTTCTTC.

V usage is TRBV5-4 and J usage is TRBJ2-1; no clear D. Germline CDR1 and CDR2: SGHNT and YYREEE (reference sequence). The CDR3 spans 13 residues. Trimming removed 0 bases at V and 3 bases at J, with 4 bases between. CDR3 in amino acids: CASSLDSYNEQFF. In DNA form, the CDR3 reads TGTGCCAGCAGCTTGGACAGCTACAATGAGCAGTTCTTC.

This clone was seen a handful of times. The rearrangement uses TRBV7-2 and TRBJ2-7; D possibly corresponds to TRBD1 (5 bases). The CDR3 runs to 15 residues. Trimming left V 5 bases short and J 4 bases short, with 18 bases between. In germline, CDR1 is SGHTA, CDR2 FQGNSA. The CDR3 is CASSRDSTVGYEQYF. For the CDR3, the DNA is TGTGCCAGCAGCCGCGACAGCACAGTTGGGTACGAGCAGTACTTC.

The V call is TRBV29-1, the J call TRBJ2-3, with 11 bases lining up with TRBD2. V gave up 1 base and J gave up 4 bases; unmatched junction bases: 1. The CDR3 has 14 residues. Germline CDR1 is SQVTM and CDR2 is ANQGSEA. Here the CDR3 DNA reads TGCAGCGTTGAAGGACTAGCGGGGTCAGATACGCAGTATTTT. Protein sequence: CSVEGLAGSDTQYF.

The chain links TRBV30 to TRBJ2-5; 7 nucleotides agree with TRBD1. The V gene end was trimmed by 0 bases and the J gene end by 4 bases; junction bases not matched to a gene: 5. The CDR3 is 14 amino acids. Germline V gives CDR1 GTSNPN, CDR2 SVGIG (reference sequence). CDR3 nucleotides: TGTGCCTGGAGTGTCGGACAGGCGATAGAGACCCAGTACTTC. As protein: CAWSVGQAIETQYF.

V usage is TRBV23-1 and J usage is TRBJ1-2, with D maybe TRBD1 (5 bases). TRBV23-1 is known as an ORF, though its function is uncertain. The CDR3 covers 13 residues. Trimming removed 6 bases at V and 0 bases at J, with 8 bases between. In DNA, the CDR3 is TGCGCCAGCAGAGGGACTTCTAACTATGGCTACACCTTC. Its translation: CASRGTSNYGYTF.

V is TRBV5-6 and J is TRBJ2-7, with 9 bases matching TRBD1. This CDR3 contains 15 residues. The V and J ends lost 4 bases and 4 bases, in that order; junction bases with no gene match: 9. In germline, CDR1 is SGHDT, CDR2 YYEEEE. The chain's CDR3 is CASSEATGGIYEQYF. DNA for the CDR3: TGTGCCAGCAGCGAGGCGACAGGGGGTATATACGAGCAGTACTTC.